The 6 T cell receptor beta chains listed next were all sequenced from one sample in a study of beta chain features in type 1 diabetes. Isolated RNA was reverse transcribed in full, so expressed TCRB transcripts were sequenced. Sequencing was performed with immunoSEQ multiplex PCR; in TCRdb, only in-frame clones are kept and a portion is missing. The sample gives roughly 450,000 clones, about an eighth of which show up once; about 0.042% is in the top ten. Material for sequencing was naive CD4+ T cells from blood. The source is a woman aged 18-29 years in good health.

V and J are TRBV7-2 and TRBJ2-7; possibly TRBD1 for D (6 bases). The CDR3 consists of 14 residues. CDR1 is SGHTA and CDR2 is FQGNSA in the germline V gene. The ends were cut back, 2 bases at V and 5 bases at J, with 13 bases in the middle. The CDR3 protein is CASSLRNRVDEQYF. The CDR3 nucleotides are TGTGCCAGCAGCTTAAGGAACAGGGTTGACGAGCAGTACTTC.

This clone showed up just a few times. The chain employs TRBV11-3 and TRBJ2-3; D is tentatively TRBD1 or TRBD2 (5 bases each). V was clipped by 5 bases and J by 0 bases, with 12 bases between them. CDR1 and CDR2 (germline): SGHNT, YENEEA. This CDR3 is built from 15 residues. The CDR3 protein is CASSSPWGSTDTQYF. CDR3 nucleotides: TGTGCCAGCAGCAGCCCTTGGGGGAGCACAGATACGCAGTATTTT.

The CDR3 nucleotides read TGCAGCGTTGATGCATCCGGGACAGGGGCCCCGAACACTGAAGCTTTCTTT. Translation: CSVDASGTGAPNTEAFF. The chain is built from TRBV29-1 and TRBJ1-1, with 10 bases aligning to TRBD1. This CDR3 region has 17 residues. With V trimmed by 3 bases and J by 1 base, 11 bases remained unmatched. Germline V gives CDR1 SQVTM, CDR2 ANQGSEA.

This clone was counted only a few times. The CDR3 spells CAISESGTEQYV. The CDR3 DNA sequence: TGTGCCATCAGTGAGTCGGGGACCGAGCAGTACGTC. The J gene is TRBJ2-7, the V gene TRBV10-3; either TRBD1 or TRBD2 may supply D (5 bases each). V lost 0 bases and J 6 bases, leaving 6 bases between the germline ends. The CDR3 sequence is 12 residues long. The V gene's germline CDR1 is ENHRY and CDR2 SYGVKD.

A few counts support this clone. The chain carries TRBV25-1 and TRBJ1-1, with a tentative D call TRBD1 (5 bases). Germline V gene sequence: CDR1 MGHDK, CDR2 SYGVNS. CDR3 length equals 13 residues. V was pared by 10 bases and J by 0 bases, with 12 bases between. The CDR3 nucleotides are TGTGCCAACACGACAGAGATGAACACTGAAGCTTTCTTT. Protein: CANTTEMNTEAFF.

The chain carries TRBV7-9 and TRBJ2-5; possibly TRBD1 or TRBD2 for D (6 bases each). Germline CDR1 is SEHNR and CDR2 is FQNEAQ (reference sequence). The CDR3 loop spans 14 amino acids. V was cut by 7 bases and J by 2 bases, with 14 bases left in between. CDR3 sequence (DNA): TGTGCCAGCAAGCCGGGGGCGGGACAAGAGACCCAGTACTTC. This sequence encodes CASKPGAGQETQYF.